Below are 20 T cell receptor beta chains sequenced from a single sample in a study of molecular identifiers for immune sequencing clone quantification. TCRdb used MiXCR to reprocess the PCR reads, holding one entry per CDR3 protein. Among some 650,000 distinct CDR3 sequences listed, just under 20% were seen once. Sample: naive CD8+ T cells from blood, with Jurkat cell RNA spiked in. The subset: FACS-sorted CD8+CD4-CCR7+CD45RA+ naive T cells. The receptors here all came from a human donor in good health. Some libraries in this study had Jurkat cell RNA spiked in.

The table lists this clonotype with many counts. The chain has TRBV12-3 or TRBV12-4 and TRBJ1-5; D is unresolved. This CDR3 has 15 amino acids. V was clipped by 4 bases and J by 2 bases, with 12 bases between them. CDR3 nucleotides: TGTGCCAGCAGTTCTGTGGGATTTGGCAATCAGCCCCAGCATTTT. It is translated as CASSSVGFGNQPQHF.

This clonotype was seen at least ten times. This sequence joins TRBV12-3 or TRBV12-4 and TRBJ1-1; 7 bases match TRBD1. This CDR3 has 14 residues. Losses at the gene ends were 6 bases for V and 5 bases for J; bases not matched to a gene: 9. The CDR3 DNA is TGTGCCAGCAGAAGAGGGGGCGGCATTACTGAAGCTTTCTTT. Amino acid sequence: CASRRGGGITEAFF.

The V gene is TRBV6-2 or TRBV6-3, the J gene TRBJ1-1; possible D gene TRBD1, 5 bases. CDR1 MNHEY and CDR2 SVGEGT come from the germline V gene. This CDR3 is 13 amino acids long. V lost 2 bases and J 7 bases, leaving 11 bases between the germline ends. In nucleotides, the CDR3 is TGTGCCAGCAGTTACGGGGGACCTGGTGAAGCTTTCTTT. Translated: CASSYGGPGEAFF.

This clonotype has ten or more counts. This chain connects TRBV6-2 or TRBV6-3 to TRBJ1-1; D gene unclear. The CDR3 totals 14 residues. V lost 2 bases and J lost 0, with 7 bases in between. CDR1 is MNHEY and CDR2 is SVGEGT in the germline V gene. CDR3 in amino acids: CASSYGSMNTEAFF. CDR3 in DNA: TGTGCCAGCAGTTACGGCAGTATGAACACTGAAGCTTTCTTT.

On this clonotype itself: Just one base apart from a much larger clone, this may be a read error. The chain links TRBV6-6 to TRBJ1-1; 7 bases agree with TRBD1. V trimming: 8 bases; J trimming: 4 bases; junction bases outside the gene matches: 7. Germline V lookup: CDR1 MNHNY, CDR2 SVGAGI (reference sequence). CDR3 length: 13 amino acids. CDR3: CASGETGVTEAFF. The DNA for the CDR3 is TGTGCCAGCGGAGAAACAGGGGTCACTGAAGCTTTCTTT.

This clonotype came up many times. CDR3 amino acids: CASSPVTGELFF. In DNA form, the CDR3 reads TGTGCCAGCAGCCCCGTGACCGGGGAGCTGTTTTTT. The genes are TRBV12-3 or TRBV12-4 and TRBJ2-2; D remains unclear. Between the trimmed V and J ends, which lost 6 bases and 5 bases, there was a span of 7 bases. This CDR3 region has 12 residues.

This clonotype was detected ten times or more. The J gene is TRBJ2-7, the V gene TRBV25-1; 7 nucleotides agree with TRBD1. Germline assignment: CDR1 MGHDK and CDR2 SYGVNS. The ends lost 9 bases at V and 1 base at J; junction bases unmatched: 15. CDR3 size: 16 residues. The DNA of the CDR3 is TGTGCCAGTCTAAGAAGAGGGGGCTGTATTTCCTACGAGCAGTACTTC. It is translated as CASLRRGGCISYEQYF.

The table lists this clonotype with a few counts. A much more abundant neighbour one base away suggests this may be a read error. This chain connects TRBV28 to TRBJ2-7; D perhaps matches TRBD1 (6 bases). V lost 6 bases and J lost 4, with 10 bases in between. Germline values: CDR1 MDHEN, CDR2 SYDVKM. The CDR3 length is 12 residues. The CDR3 DNA reads TGTGCCAGCAGCAAGAGGGGGTACGAGCAGTACTTC. Translating gives CASSKRGYEQYF.

This clonotype appeared many times. J is TRBJ1-2 and V is TRBV7-9, with D perhaps matching TRBD1 (5 bases). The germline CDR1 and CDR2 sequences are SEHNR and FQNEAQ (reference sequence). This CDR3 is 13 amino acids long. Trimming removed 4 bases at V and 5 bases at J, with 11 bases between. The CDR3 DNA sequence: TGTGCCAGCAGCTCGAACAGGAATTATGGCTACACCTTC. Translated, it gives CASSSNRNYGYTF.

This clonotype was detected many times. The rearrangement uses TRBV3-1 and TRBJ2-3; perhaps TRBD2 as D (6 bases). The germline V and J ends were trimmed by 2 bases and 0 bases, with 15 bases remaining between them. CDR3 length: 17 residues. The V gene's germline CDR1 is LGHDT and CDR2 YNNKEL (reference sequence). CDR3 nucleotide sequence: TGTGCCAGCAGCCAAATCGCTGGCGGGACGAGCACAGATACGCAGTATTTT. It yields the protein CASSQIAGGTSTDTQYF.

This clonotype was seen many times. The gene calls are TRBV30 and TRBJ1-1; tentative D call: TRBD1 (5 bases). The CDR3 has 13 amino acids. With 2 bases removed from V and 5 bases from J, the gap between germline ends came to 12 bases. CDR1 and CDR2 (germline): GTSNPN, SVGIG (reference sequence). CDR3 DNA sequence: TGTGCCTGGAGTAGGGGCTTTAGGACTGAAGCTTTCTTT. Translation gives CAWSRGFRTEAFF. Based on the CDR3 plus reference TRBV30 and TRBJ1-1, the full variable domain is SQTIHQWPATLVQPVGSPLSLECTVEGTSNPNLYWYRQAAGRGLQLLFYSVGIGQISSEVPQNLSASRPQDRQFILSSKKLLLSDSGFYLCAWSRGFRTEAFFGQGTRLTVV.

This clonotype was recorded many times. The chain links TRBV28 to TRBJ2-3; 11 bases line up with TRBD2. The CDR3 has 16 residues. J was trimmed by 6 bases and V by 5 bases; bases with no gene match: 10. Looked up from germline, CDR1 is MDHEN and CDR2 is SYDVKM. The CDR3 DNA is TGTGCCAGCAGTACCCCACTAGCGGGAGTGTTGGATACGCAGTATTTT. Translated: CASSTPLAGVLDTQYF.

This clonotype was observed a handful of times. The chain has TRBV28 and TRBJ2-7, with TRBD2 matching 9 bases. The CDR3 totals 16 residues. After removal of 5 bases from V and 0 bases from J, the junction contained 8 bases not matched to a gene. The germline gives CDR1 MDHEN, CDR2 SYDVKM. The CDR3 protein is CASSPLAGRSSYEQYF. The CDR3, as DNA: TGTGCCAGCAGTCCTCTAGCGGGAAGGAGCTCCTACGAGCAGTACTTC.

Worth noting for this clonotype: A much larger clone differs by one base, so this may be a read error. This chain links TRBV24-1 with TRBJ1-5; tentatively, D is TRBD1 (5 bases). The germline gives CDR1 KGHDR, CDR2 SFDVKD. The CDR3 is 15 amino acids. The CDR3 region is CATSDGGGINQPRHF. DNA of the CDR3: TGTGCCACCAGTGATGGCGGGGGGATAAATCAGCCCCGGCATTTT.

The CDR3 spells CASSATGATNEKLFF. The CDR3 nucleotides read TGTGCCAGTAGTGCAACAGGTGCAACTAATGAAAAACTGTTTTTT. The chain employs TRBV19 and TRBJ1-4; D is perhaps TRBD1 (5 bases). CDR3 size: 15 residues. From germline, CDR1 is LNHDA and CDR2 SQIVND (reference sequence). V was pared by 5 bases and J by 0 bases, with 10 bases between.

This clonotype was recorded many times. The chain uses TRBV12-3 or TRBV12-4 and TRBJ2-2, with no clear D. Trimming cost V 8 bases and J 2 bases, with 12 bases left between them. The CDR3 has 14 amino acids. The CDR3 loop reads CASAAASNTGELFF. The CDR3 DNA follows: TGTGCCAGCGCGGCCGCTTCCAACACCGGGGAGCTGTTTTTT.

This clonotype came up many times. V gene TRBV6-2 or TRBV6-3 combines with J gene TRBJ1-5; TRBD1 is a possible D gene (6 bases). This CDR3 spans 14 amino acids. V gave up 5 bases and J gave up 6 bases, with 14 bases separating them. Germline V gene data show CDR1 as MNHEY and CDR2 as SVGEGT. CDR3 sequence reads: CASSLGAGGQPQHF. The CDR3, as DNA: TGTGCCAGCAGTCTGGGGGCCGGGGGTCAGCCCCAGCATTTT.

This clonotype was observed a few times. This could be a read error, since a much larger clone is one nucleotide away. This chain joins TRBV30 and TRBJ2-7; TRBD1 aligns across 7 bases. From germline, CDR1 is GTSNPN and CDR2 SVGIG (reference sequence). This CDR3 region has 12 residues. The ends lost 4 bases at V and 4 bases at J; junction bases unmatched: 4. This chain's CDR3 is CAWNPTGYEQYF. DNA of the CDR3: TGTGCCTGGAACCCGACAGGGTACGAGCAGTACTTC.

This clonotype was recorded many times. This chain connects TRBV6-6 to TRBJ1-5, with D unresolved. The CDR3 is 16 residues long. Germline CDR1 is MNHNY and CDR2 is SVGAGI (reference sequence). V was trimmed by 6 bases and J by 0 bases, leaving 15 bases between them. The CDR3 spells CASSFLHTNSNQPQHF. The CDR3 nucleotides read TGTGCCAGCAGCTTCCTCCACACTAATAGCAATCAGCCCCAGCATTTT.

The genes are TRBV13 and TRBJ1-1; D unclear. The germline V and J ends were trimmed by 5 bases and 0 bases, with 10 bases remaining between them. CDR3 length: 14 amino acids. Germline V gene lookup returns CDR1 PRHDT and CDR2 FYEKMQ (reference sequence). CDR3 bases: TGTGCCAGCAGCCCTAGGATTCTGAACACTGAAGCTTTCTTT. This sequence encodes CASSPRILNTEAFF.